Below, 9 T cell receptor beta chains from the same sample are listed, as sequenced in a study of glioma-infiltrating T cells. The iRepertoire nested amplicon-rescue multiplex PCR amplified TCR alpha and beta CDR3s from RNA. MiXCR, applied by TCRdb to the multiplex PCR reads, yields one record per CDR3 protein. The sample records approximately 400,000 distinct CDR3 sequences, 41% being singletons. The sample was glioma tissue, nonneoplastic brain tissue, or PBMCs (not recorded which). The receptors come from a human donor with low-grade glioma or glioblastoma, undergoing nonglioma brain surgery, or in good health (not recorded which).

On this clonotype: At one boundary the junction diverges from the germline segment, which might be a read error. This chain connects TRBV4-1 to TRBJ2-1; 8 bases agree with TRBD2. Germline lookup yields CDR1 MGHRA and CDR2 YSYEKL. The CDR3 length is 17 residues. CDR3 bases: TGCGCCAGCAGCCAAGATTCGGGACTAGGCAGAGGGAATGAGCAGTCCTTC. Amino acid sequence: CASSQDSGLGRGNEQSF.

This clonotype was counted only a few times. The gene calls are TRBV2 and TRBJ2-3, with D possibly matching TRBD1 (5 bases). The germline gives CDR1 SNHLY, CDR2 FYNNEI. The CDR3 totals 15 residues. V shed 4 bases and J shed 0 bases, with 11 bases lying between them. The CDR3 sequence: CASSAVGVSTDTQYF. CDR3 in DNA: TGTGCCAGCAGTGCGGTAGGGGTTAGCACAGATACGCAGTATTTT.

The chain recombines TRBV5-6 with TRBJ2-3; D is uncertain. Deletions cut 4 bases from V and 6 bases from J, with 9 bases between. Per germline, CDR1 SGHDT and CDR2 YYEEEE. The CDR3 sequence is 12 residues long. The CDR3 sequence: CASSVSPDTQYF. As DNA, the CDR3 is TGTGCCAGCAGCGTGTCTCCTGATACGCAGTATTTT. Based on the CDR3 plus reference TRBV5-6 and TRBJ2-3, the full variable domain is DAGVTQSPTHLIKTRGQQVTLRCSPKSGHDTVSWYQQALGQGPQFIFQYYEEEERQRGNFPDRFSGHQFPNYSSELNVNALLLGDSALYLCASSVSPDTQYFGPGTRLTVL.

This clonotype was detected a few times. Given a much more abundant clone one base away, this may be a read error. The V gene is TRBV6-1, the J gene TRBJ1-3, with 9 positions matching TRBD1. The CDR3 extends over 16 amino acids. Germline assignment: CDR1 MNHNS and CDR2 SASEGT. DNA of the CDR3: TGTGCCAGCAGTCCACAGGGGGCGCTTCCTGGAAACACCATACATTTT. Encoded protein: CASSPQGALPGNTIHF.

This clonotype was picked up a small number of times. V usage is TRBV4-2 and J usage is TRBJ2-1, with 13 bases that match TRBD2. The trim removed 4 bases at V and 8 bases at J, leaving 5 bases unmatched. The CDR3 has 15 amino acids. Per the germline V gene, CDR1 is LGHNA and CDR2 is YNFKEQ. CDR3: CASSPSGTSGDEQFF. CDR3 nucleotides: TGTGCCAGCAGCCCAAGCGGGACTAGCGGGGATGAGCAGTTCTTC.

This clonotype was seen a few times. Here the CDR3 DNA reads TGTGCCAGCAGTTACGGGACACGCGGTCAGCCCCAGCATTTT. Protein: CASSYGTRGQPQHF. The rearrangement uses TRBV6-5 and TRBJ1-5, with a tentative D call TRBD1 (6 bases). V was clipped by 2 bases and J by 6 bases, with 11 bases between them. CDR3 size: 14 residues. Germline values: CDR1 MNHEY, CDR2 SVGAGI.

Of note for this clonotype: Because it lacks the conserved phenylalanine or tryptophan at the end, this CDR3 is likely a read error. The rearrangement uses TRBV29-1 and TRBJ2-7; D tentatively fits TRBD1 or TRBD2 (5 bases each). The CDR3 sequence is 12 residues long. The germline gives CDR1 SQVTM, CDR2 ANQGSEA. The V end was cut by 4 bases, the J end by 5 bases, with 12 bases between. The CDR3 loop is CSVGDGDDEQYL. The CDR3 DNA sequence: TGCAGCGTTGGGGACGGGGACGACGAGCAGTACCTC.

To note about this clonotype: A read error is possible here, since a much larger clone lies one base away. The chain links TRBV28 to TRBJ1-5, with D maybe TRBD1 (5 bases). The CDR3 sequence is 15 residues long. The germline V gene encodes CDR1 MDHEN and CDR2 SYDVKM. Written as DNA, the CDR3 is TGTGCCAGCAGTACAGTACAGGACCTCAATCAGCACCAGCATTTT. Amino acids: CASSTVQDLNQHQHF.

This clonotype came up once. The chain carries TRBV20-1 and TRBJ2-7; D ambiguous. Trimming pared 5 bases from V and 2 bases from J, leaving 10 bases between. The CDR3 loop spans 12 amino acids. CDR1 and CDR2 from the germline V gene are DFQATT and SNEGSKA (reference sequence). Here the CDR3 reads CSAPPPTYEQYF. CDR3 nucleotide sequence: TGCAGTGCTCCCCCCCCCACCTACGAGCAGTACTTC.